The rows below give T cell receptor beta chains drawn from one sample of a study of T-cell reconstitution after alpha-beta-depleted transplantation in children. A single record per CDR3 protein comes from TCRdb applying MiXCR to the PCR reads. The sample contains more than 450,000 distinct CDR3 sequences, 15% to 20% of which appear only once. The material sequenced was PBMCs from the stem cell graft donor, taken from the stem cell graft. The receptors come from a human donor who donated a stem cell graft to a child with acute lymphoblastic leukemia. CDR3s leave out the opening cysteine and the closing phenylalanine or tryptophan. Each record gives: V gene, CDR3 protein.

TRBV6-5,ASSYDRAGYEQY
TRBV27,ASSSLYQETQY
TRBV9,ASSQGLTSGNTTY
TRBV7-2,ASSLVGTPTDTQY
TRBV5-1,ASSFPGTPRVDNEQF
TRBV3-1,ASSQDDRTGKYGYT
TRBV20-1,SALAVEQY
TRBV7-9,ASSLGGALRGEQY
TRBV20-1,SAQGSGSNYNEQF
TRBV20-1,SANRDSYNEQF
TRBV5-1,ASSFDPPKEKLF
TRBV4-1,ASSQAPRGKGEQY
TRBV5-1,ASSALGIQGAVNEQF
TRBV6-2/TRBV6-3,ASSYATLRDREDGYT
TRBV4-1,ASSQDRGSGSYQETQY
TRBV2,ASMEGRSTDTQY
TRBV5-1,ASSLGTRPWDQPQH
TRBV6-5,ASIYPRGLGSGFDGYT
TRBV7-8,ASSPRSEEYQETQY
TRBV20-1,SARSGSDEQY
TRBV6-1,ASSEFYLAVWLF
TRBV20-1,SARGVARQGASDTEAF
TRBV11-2,ASSSVRTGFEAF
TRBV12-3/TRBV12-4,ASSSRTGEETQY
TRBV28,ASSFMVLGDTQY
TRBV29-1,SVEDPLGGRSGNTIY
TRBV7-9,ASSDLRTRESGYT
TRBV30,AWSFGTGAEAF
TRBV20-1,SARADKQSGYEQY
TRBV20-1,SARDERSSYNSPLH
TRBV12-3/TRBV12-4,ASPTSGTGGELF
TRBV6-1,ASSGTGGNTIY
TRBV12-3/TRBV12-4,ASSFGGSGDTEAF
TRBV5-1,ASSPDPGQLNSALF
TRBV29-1,SVVHPSYEQY
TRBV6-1,ASSLRVSDTQY
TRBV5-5,ASSFHLAGGPGNEQF
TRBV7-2,ASSHPDRAEKLF
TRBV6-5,ASSSPQIPSLEQF
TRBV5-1,ASSSGDRPSYGYT
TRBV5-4,ASTRGGLLAGPYNEQF
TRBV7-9,ASSLDGLFNQPQH